This TCR beta chain derives from a study of blood T cells in healthy people across ages. Each sample yielded at least 5.5 micrograms of PBMC total RNA. Details on this clonotype: Its antigen is unknown.

It was with a sample-barcoded 5' primer and a J-beta primer mix that a second PCR of roughly 7 to 11 cycles was run. MiXCR, run by TCRdb on the 5' RACE reads, gives a single entry per CDR3 protein. Of about 2 million distinct CDR3 sequences in the sample, roughly 49% were seen once. Findings and caveats of the study: The study regarded diversity estimates from one million T cells as underestimates. Per-million-T-cell TCR beta diversity fell roughly linearly with age.

V lost 0 bases, J lost 3 bases, and 2 bases stayed unmatched. CDR3 length: 16 amino acids. Germline V gene data show CDR1 as SGHRS and CDR2 as YFSETQ. This sequence was found in a woman between 40 and 50 years old in good health. This chain joins TRBV5-1 and TRBJ2-1, with 11 bases fitting TRBD1. Sequenced input: blood. DNA for the CDR3: TGCGCCAGCAGCTTGGGGACAGGGGGCAACTACAATGAGCAGTTCTTC. Translated, it gives CASSLGTGGNYNEQFF.